What follows are 13 T cell receptor beta chains derived from one specimen sequenced in a study of cytomegalovirus exposure and HLA in healthy donors. Amplification used 60 Vbeta primers and 13 Jbeta primers. Generated by immunoSEQ multiplex PCR, the TCRdb table keeps only in-frame clones and is missing some. The table has about 160,000 clones, roughly two thirds seen once; the top ten hold roughly 3%. Source material: PBMCs. These receptors all come from a woman under 40 in good health and CMV-seronegative.

The chain uses TRBV4-3 and TRBJ1-1, with D possibly matching TRBD1 (5 bases). Trimming took off 0 bases at V and 6 bases at J, with 17 bases between the two ends. Germline CDR1 is LGHNA and CDR2 is YSLEER. This CDR3 contains 16 residues. This chain's CDR3 is CASSQERDYPYSEAFF. CDR3 DNA sequence: TGCGCCAGCAGCCAAGAGAGGGACTACCCCTATTCTGAAGCTTTCTTT.

This clone has only one observation. V is TRBV5-1 and J is TRBJ2-2; D may be TRBD2 (5 bases). The germline CDR1 and CDR2 sequences are SGHRS and YFSETQ. Trimming took off 0 bases at V and 0 bases at J, with 9 bases between the two ends. The CDR3 runs to 16 residues. The CDR3 sequence is CASSLELASNTGELFF. The CDR3 DNA sequence: TGCGCCAGCAGCTTGGAATTAGCGTCGAACACCGGGGAGCTGTTTTTT.

This clone was found a few times. The genes are TRBV28 and TRBJ1-2; D uncertain. In germline, CDR1 is MDHEN, CDR2 SYDVKM. The CDR3 consists of 14 residues. V gave up 3 bases and J gave up 3 bases, with 11 bases separating them. CDR3 amino acids: CASSFPGTHYGYTF. CDR3 nucleotide sequence: TGTGCCAGCAGTTTCCCCGGTACTCACTATGGCTACACCTTC.

The chain employs TRBV20-1 and TRBJ2-7, with D possibly matching TRBD2 (6 bases). The germline V and J ends were trimmed by 7 bases and 6 bases, with 13 bases remaining between them. CDR3 size: 11 residues. From germline, CDR1 is DFQATT and CDR2 SNEGSKA (reference sequence). The CDR3 is CSVRAGFEQYF. The CDR3 bases are TGCAGTGTAAGGGCGGGGTTCGAGCAGTACTTC.

This clone was seen just once. This chain joins TRBV4-1 and TRBJ2-1; possible D gene TRBD2, 5 bases. Trimming pared 2 bases from V and 4 bases from J, leaving 27 bases between. The CDR3 length is 20 residues. CDR1 and CDR2 from the germline V gene are MGHRA and YSYEKL. The CDR3 DNA reads as TGCGCCAGCAGCCAAATCGCTCCCCCTAGGAGCGGACCCATTTACAATGAGCAGTTCTTC. Its translation is CASSQIAPPRSGPIYNEQFF.

The rearrangement links TRBV5-6 to TRBJ1-5; D is ambiguous. The CDR3 length is 13 residues. Trimming pared 0 bases from V and 5 bases from J, leaving 6 bases between. Germline V lookup: CDR1 SGHDT, CDR2 YYEEEE. The CDR3 DNA reads as TGTGCCAGCAGCTTGGGACAAGATCAGCCCCAGCATTTT. This gives the protein CASSLGQDQPQHF.

The chain links TRBV30 to TRBJ1-6; 8 nucleotides line up with TRBD1. CDR1 GTSNPN and CDR2 SVGIG come from the germline V gene (reference sequence). The CDR3 spans 13 residues. The V and J ends lost 5 bases and 10 bases, in that order; junction bases with no gene match: 7. The CDR3 protein is CAWEDRAGSPLHF. The CDR3 DNA follows: TGTGCCTGGGAGGACAGGGCTGGCTCACCCCTCCACTTT.

CDR3 sequence reads: CASSLLAGGPDTQYF. CDR3 nucleotides: TGTGCCAGTAGCTTATTAGCGGGAGGGCCGGATACGCAGTATTTT. The V call is TRBV19, the J call TRBJ2-3; 11 bases are shared with TRBD2. Germline values: CDR1 LNHDA, CDR2 SQIVND (reference sequence). CDR3 length: 15 residues. Trimming cost V 6 bases and J 6 bases; bases outside gene matches: 8.

The gene calls are TRBV7-3 and TRBJ1-1; D ambiguous. The germline V gene has CDR1 SGHTA and CDR2 FQGTGA. The CDR3 has 14 amino acids. Deletions cut 6 bases from V and 0 bases from J, with 11 bases between. CDR3 DNA sequence: TGTGCCAGCAGTCCAGGACTGATGAACACTGAAGCTTTCTTT. It specifies CASSPGLMNTEAFF.

The chain employs TRBV18 and TRBJ2-5, with D hard to call. The germline CDR1 and CDR2 sequences are KGHSH and LQKENI. Between the trimmed V and J ends, which lost 2 bases and 3 bases, there was a span of 13 bases. The CDR3 extends over 15 amino acids. In DNA form, the CDR3 reads TGTGCCAGCTCACCAGGCCTTGGAGCAAAAGAGACCCAGTACTTC. This codes for CASSPGLGAKETQYF.

This chain connects TRBV19 to TRBJ2-7, with TRBD2 matching over 11 bases. The CDR3 contains 21 residues. Germline assignment: CDR1 LNHDA and CDR2 SQIVND (reference sequence). J was trimmed by 7 bases and V by 5 bases; bases with no gene match: 28. The CDR3 DNA is TGTGCCAGTAGTCCATCCCACCCCCGACAGGGGCGAACTAGCGGGAGTATAGAGCAGTACTTC. Its translation is CASSPSHPRQGRTSGSIEQYF.

V gene TRBV27 combines with J gene TRBJ2-6, with 9 bases identical to TRBD1. After removal of 5 bases from V and 2 bases from J, the junction contained 7 bases not matched to a gene. Germline V lookup: CDR1 MNHEY, CDR2 SMNVEV (reference sequence). The CDR3 sequence is 17 residues long. CDR3: CASSIGTGLAGANVLTF. CDR3 nucleotides: TGTGCCAGCAGTATCGGGACAGGGTTGGCTGGGGCCAACGTCCTGACTTTC.

The chain recombines TRBV5-1 with TRBJ2-7; 9 bases line up with TRBD1. The V and J ends lost 4 bases and 4 bases, in that order; junction bases with no gene match: 9. In germline, CDR1 is SGHRS, CDR2 YFSETQ. CDR3 length: 15 residues. The CDR3 DNA follows: TGCGCCAGCAGCAGCCCGGGACAGGGAAAATACGAGCAGTACTTC. This sequence encodes CASSSPGQGKYEQYF. The full variable domain, in which reference TRBV5-1 and TRBJ2-7 provide the parts outside the CDR3, is KAGVTQTPRYLIKTRGQQVTLSCSPISGHRSVSWYQQTPGQGLQFLFEYFSETQRNKGNFPGRFSGRQFSNSRSEMNVSTLELGDSALYLCASSSPGQGKYEQYFGPGTRLTVT.